Sequencing of this T cell receptor (beta chain) was carried out in a study of regulatory T cells. Study-wide findings and caveats: In CD3G-deficient patients, conventional CD4+ T cells were enriched for hydrophobic CDR3 residues at positions 6 and 7. Skewed V and J usage and few unique V-J pairs marked patient repertoires, most in Tregs.

The primer mix had 52 TRBV and 13 TRBJ primers. Method: immunoSEQ multiplex PCR; TCRdb's copy keeps in-frame clones and lacks some. Of tens of thousands of clones listed, more than 85% are singletons. Germline V gene data show CDR1 as DFQATT and CDR2 as SNEGSKA (reference sequence). The CDR3 contains 11 residues. V shed 3 bases and J shed 4 bases, with 7 bases lying between them. Autoimmunity was present in every CD3G-deficient patient, worse in two. Patients aged 2 to 39 years had fewer naive T cells. CD4+ cells were sorted into CD25-high CD127-low regulatory cells and CD25-low CD127-high conventional cells. With regard to this clone: Its antigen remains unidentified.

The TCR originated in a child aged 2-15 years with CD3G deficiency. Sequencing was performed on conventional CD4+ T cells sorted from blood. The rearrangement uses TRBV20-1 and TRBJ2-7; no clear D gene. CDR3 in DNA: TGCAGTGCTAGGAAAGGTTACGAGCAGTACTTC. Translated, it gives CSARKGYEQYF.